This T cell receptor beta chain was captured by sequencing in a study of T cells after yellow fever vaccination (dated by TCRdb to about 2019). As for the study more broadly: The SMART-Seq v4 Ultra Low Input RNA kit was used to prepare libraries from fractions with low cell numbers. To follow T-cell clones before and after primary and booster YFV17D yellow fever vaccination, bulk TCR alpha and beta repertoires were sequenced over time. Two healthy male donors, one aged 18 to 30 and one aged 30 to 40 years, were included in the cohort. Blood was collected at multiple timepoints before and after primary and secondary immunization, and bulk PBMC replicates and cell subsets were isolated.

The label giving this sample's treatment or condition can be read as: live attenuated yellow fever vaccine strain. At every blood-draw timepoint, two biological replicates of bulk PBMCs were collected. PBMCs were isolated from peripheral blood using a standard Ficoll-Paque protocol. TriZol was used to extract RNA from bulk PBMCs, from CD4 and CD8 fractions, and from dextramer-positive and dextramer-negative fractions. The sample was run on an Illumina NovaSeq 6000. TCR cDNA was synthesized by 5'RACE template switching, which introduced a universal primer site and unique molecular identifiers. Priming for cDNA synthesis came from both the TCR alpha and TCR beta constant segments. Libraries were amplified in two PCR steps, with sample barcodes and sequencing adapters added in the second step. Sequencing of libraries was done on Illumina HiSeq 2500 (2x100 bp) or NovaSeq (2x150 bp). The study's processing was this. MIGEC was used to demultiplex reads and collapse the reads into UMI consensus sequences, and MiXCR was used for V(D)J alignment. Clonotypes responding to the vaccine were identified with edgeR on replicate PBMC samples, with the criteria of FDR below 0.01 and a log2 fold change above 5 up to day 15. Bulk clonotypes were assigned CD4 or CD8 identity according to which sequenced CD4 or CD8 repertoire held them at higher abundance. TCRdb itself trimmed the public reads at Q25 with fastp, ran MiXCR and retained productive beta chains. Rows with one shared CDR3 protein collapse into an entry with the most common genes and DNA. V and J calls and clone size were set by TCRdb, not the authors. The table for this sample lists fewer than 450,000 distinct CDR3 sequences; about 4% of them were counted only once. The ten largest account for 20% to 30% of the sample.

Including the terminal cysteine and phenylalanine, the CDR3 comprises 16 residues. Only CDR3 DNA remains: 48 bases, in frame from the first base. As encoded in the germline V gene, CDR1 is SGHTA while CDR2 is FQGNSA. Trimming removed 1 base from V and 3 bases from J; the gene matches leave 2 bases unexplained. A remark on this clonotype: The specificity of this receptor is unknown. Nothing much larger sits one base from this clone, and base qualities are not available.

Broad study findings and their caveats: The study included only a couple of donors, which limits how far the findings can be generalized. After the booster, most of the clones that had expanded following primary vaccination were detected again (approximately 95% of CD4 and 80% to 90% of CD8), which suggests that memory was broadly maintained. A small fraction of clonotypes showed up in both the CD4 and CD8 compartments, probably as a result of convergent recombination. Computational filtering was needed because FACS-sorted repertoires could contain abundant contaminating clonotypes from the bulk population. Compared with the primary T-cell response, the secondary T-cell response was weaker but faster, peaking on day 5 rather than day 15.

This TCR derives from a man aged 18-30 years who received the YFV17D yellow fever vaccine. Material: PBMCs, obtained 5 days after the yellow fever booster vaccination. This sequence uses TRBV7-2 and TRBJ2-1; a stretch of 11 junction bases matches TRBD1. The bases read TGTGCCAGCAGCTTAGTTGGGACAGGGGGCTACAATGAGCAGTTCTTC. Its product reads: CASSLVGTGGYNEQFF.